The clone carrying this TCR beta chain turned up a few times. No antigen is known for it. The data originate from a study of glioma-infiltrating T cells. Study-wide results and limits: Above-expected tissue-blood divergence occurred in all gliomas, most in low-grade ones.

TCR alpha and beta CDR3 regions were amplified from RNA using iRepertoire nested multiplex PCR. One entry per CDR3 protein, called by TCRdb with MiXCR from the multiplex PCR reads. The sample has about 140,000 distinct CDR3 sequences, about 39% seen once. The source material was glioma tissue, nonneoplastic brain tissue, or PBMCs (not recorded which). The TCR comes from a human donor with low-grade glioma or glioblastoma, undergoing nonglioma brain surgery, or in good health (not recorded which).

Written as DNA, the CDR3 is TGTGCCAGCAGCCCAAATTTGGGTTATGTGGCAGATACGCAGTATTTT. It is translated as CASSPNLGYVADTQYF. The rearrangement links TRBV14 to TRBJ2-3; unclear D gene. V dropped 4 bases and J dropped 4 bases, with 18 bases sitting between them. The germline V gene has CDR1 SGHDN and CDR2 FVKESK. CDR3 length: 16 amino acids.